This T cell receptor (beta chain) was captured by sequencing in a study of T cells in Graves' hyperthyroidism and ophthalmopathy. Study-wide results and limits: Most clonotypes that expanded in the thyroid above 0.001 also showed up in blood. Ophthalmopathy was separated from stable hyperthyroidism by a 13 V-J model.

This clonotype was detected ten times or more. Its matching antigen is unknown. Graves' hyperthyroidism was deemed stable absent ophthalmopathy progression within 18 months. The V end was cut by 6 bases, the J end by 6 bases, with 22 bases between. The CDR3 contains 15 residues. Germline assignment: CDR1 DFQATT and CDR2 SNEGSKA (reference sequence). TCR beta CDR3 regions were amplified from RNA transcripts. The TCR CDR3 first-round RT-PCR relied on the HTBI primer set. TCRdb reprocessed the multiplex PCR reads with MiXCR, giving one entry per CDR3 protein. The sample holds over 300,000 distinct CDR3 sequences; about 15% are singletons and the top ten take roughly 9.6%.

The sequence derives from a woman in her fifties or sixties with Graves' hyperthyroidism. This chain links TRBV20-1 with TRBJ2-3, with D perhaps TRBD2 (5 bases). Sequenced material: blood. The CDR3 coding sequence is TGCAGTGCCAGGAAAGGAACGGACTGGCTGGATACGCAGTATTTT. Protein sequence: CSARKGTDWLDTQYF.